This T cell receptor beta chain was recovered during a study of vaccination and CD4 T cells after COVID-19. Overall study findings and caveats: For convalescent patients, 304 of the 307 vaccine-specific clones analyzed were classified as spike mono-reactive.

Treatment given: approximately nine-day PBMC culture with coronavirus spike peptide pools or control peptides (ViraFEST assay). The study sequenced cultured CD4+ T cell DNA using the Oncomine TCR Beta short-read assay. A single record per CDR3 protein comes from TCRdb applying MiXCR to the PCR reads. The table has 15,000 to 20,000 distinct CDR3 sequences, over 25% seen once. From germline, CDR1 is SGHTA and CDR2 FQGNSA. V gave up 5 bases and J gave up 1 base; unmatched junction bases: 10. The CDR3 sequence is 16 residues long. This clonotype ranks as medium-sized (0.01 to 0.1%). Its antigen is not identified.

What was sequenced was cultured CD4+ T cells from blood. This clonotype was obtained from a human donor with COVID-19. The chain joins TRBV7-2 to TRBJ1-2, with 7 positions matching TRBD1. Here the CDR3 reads CASSPRLGQNNYGYTF. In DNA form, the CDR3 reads TGTGCCAGCAGCCCTCGTCTGGGACAGAATAACTATGGCTACACCTTC.